This T cell receptor (beta chain) was captured by sequencing in a study of T cell repertoires in cytomegalovirus infection. Study results and caveats: Dominant in the ex vivo response were TCR beta clonotypes restricted by HLA-C and specific for CMV.

V was cut by 0 bases and J by 6 bases, with 6 bases left in between. Germline values: CDR1 SGHVS, CDR2 FQNEAQ. This CDR3 has 12 amino acids. With respect to this clonotype: Its antigen is not identified.

From the reads, TCRdb called clonotypes with MiXCR, one entry per CDR3 protein. This sample has 95,000 to 120,000 distinct CDR3 sequences, with 30% to 35% found just once. The TCR comes from a human donor in good health (CMV status not recorded). Some clones in this sample may be carry-over from other donors' samples. The chain combines TRBV7-8 with TRBJ2-7; no clear D. Sequencing used CD8+ T cells from cultured PBMCs, obtained from culture after CMV antigen stimulation. Here the CDR3 reads CASSLAPAEQYF. The CDR3, as DNA: TGTGCCAGCAGCTTAGCGCCGGCCGAGCAGTACTTC.